This T cell receptor beta chain was captured by sequencing in a study of blood T cell repertoires in COVID-19. This clone appeared a single time. This CDR3 is built from 17 residues. Germline CDR1 reads LGHDT; CDR2 reads YNNKEL (reference sequence). V gave up 1 base and J gave up 2 bases; unmatched junction bases: 8. Using immunoSEQ multiplex PCR, the repertoire was profiled, and TCRdb retains in-frame clones only, with some absent. In the table there are fewer than 400,000 clones, around 87% of which are singletons. This chain joins TRBV3-1 (or the pseudogene TRBV3-2) and TRBJ2-3, with TRBD2 identical over 8 bases. The sample comprised peripheral blood. This TCR was sampled from a human donor in a cohort sampled during active COVID-19. The CDR3 DNA sequence: TGTGCCAGCAGCCAAGGCCAGCGGGGGTTAAACACAGATACGCAGTATTTT. It yields the protein CASSQGQRGLNTDTQYF.